This T cell receptor (beta chain) is drawn from a study of CD8 T cells in Susac syndrome. Study-wide findings and caveats: Only a relatively small number of individuals were included in the TCR sequencing and HLA analysis.

TCR beta sequencing covered blood CD8+ and CD4+ T cells. Included as multiple sclerosis controls were treatment-naive patients who had stable or active relapsing-remitting disease. The CDR3 runs to 16 residues. The ends were cut back, 2 bases at V and 0 bases at J, with 10 bases in the middle. CDR1 and CDR2 from the germline V gene are KGHDR and SFDVKD. Points on this clonotype: Antigen specificity is unknown.

It was with random hexamers that roughly 0.45 to 1 ug RNA was reverse transcribed. Multiplex immunoSEQ PCR targeted 54 Vbeta and 13 Jbeta TCR beta segments. From the immunoSEQ multiplex PCR reads, TCRdb called clonotypes with MiXCR, one entry per CDR3 protein. Among some 170,000 distinct CDR3 sequences listed, roughly 94% were seen once. What was sequenced was CD4+ T cells from PBMCs. The sequence was collected from a human donor with multiple sclerosis. The chain joins TRBV24-1 to TRBJ2-1; D not certain. The CDR3 sequence is CATSDSFESSYNEQFF. In nucleotides, the CDR3 is TGTGCCACCAGTGATTCTTTCGAAAGCTCCTACAATGAGCAGTTCTTC.